Following are 19 T cell receptor beta chains from one sample sequenced in a study of blood T cell repertoires in COVID-19. Data came from immunoSEQ multiplex PCR; TCRdb stores just in-frame clones and leaves some out. This table has fewer than 300,000 clones, 70% to 90% appearing once. The specimen sequenced was peripheral blood. All receptors derive from a man aged 50 to 60 with active or convalescent COVID-19.

The gene calls are TRBV29-1 and TRBJ2-3; D is perhaps TRBD1 (7 bases). Germline loops: CDR1 SQVTM, CDR2 ANQGSEA. V lost 5 bases to trimming and J lost 1 base, with 10 bases between them. CDR3 length: 13 amino acids. The CDR3 loop reads CSVQGGGTDTQYF. The CDR3 DNA sequence: TGCAGCGTTCAGGGGGGCGGCACAGATACGCAGTATTTT.

The gene calls are TRBV20-1 and TRBJ2-3, with 7 bases that match TRBD1. The germline CDR1 and CDR2 sequences are DFQATT and SNEGSKA (reference sequence). This CDR3 region has 15 residues. J lost 1 base, V lost 3 bases, and 7 bases had no gene match. CDR3 in amino acids: CSASIRDRGTDTQYF. CDR3 DNA: TGCAGTGCTAGTATCCGCGACAGGGGCACAGATACGCAGTATTTT.

On this clone itself: Other DNA sequences in this sample translate to the same CDR3. V is TRBV5-1 and J is TRBJ1-2, with D perhaps TRBD1 (5 bases). The CDR3 spans 14 residues. The germline gives CDR1 SGHRS, CDR2 YFSETQ. The V end was cut by 4 bases, the J end by 0 bases, with 10 bases between. The CDR3 DNA follows: TGCGCCAGCAGCCCGGGGGGAACTAACTATGGCTACACCTTC. It codes for CASSPGGTNYGYTF. Filled out from reference TRBV5-1 and TRBJ1-2, the complete variable domain reads KAGVTQTPRYLIKTRGQQVTLSCSPISGHRSVSWYQQTPGQGLQFLFEYFSETQRNKGNFPGRFSGRQFSNSRSEMNVSTLELGDSALYLCASSPGGTNYGYTFGSGTRLTVV.

This clone came up once. This chain links TRBV18 with TRBJ2-3, with 8 bases that match TRBD2. The CDR3 is made up of 16 amino acids. Unmatched junction bases numbered 8, after V lost 4 bases and J lost 2 bases. Germline CDR1 is KGHSH and CDR2 is LQKENI. The CDR3 sequence is CASSRPNSGTTDTQYF. DNA of the CDR3: TGTGCCAGCTCACGCCCAAATAGCGGGACCACAGATACGCAGTATTTT. Complete variable domain (other parts from reference TRBV18 and TRBJ2-3): NAGVMQNPRHLVRRRGQEARLRCSPMKGHSHVYWYRQLPEEGLKFMVYLQKENIIDESGMPKERFSAEFPKEGPSILRIQQVVRGDSAAYFCASSRPNSGTTDTQYFGPGTRLTVL.

This sequence joins TRBV19 and TRBJ1-1; D may be TRBD1 (6 bases). Trimming shortened V by 7 bases and J by 4 bases, and 13 bases separated the two germline ends. The CDR3 is 13 residues long. Germline CDR1 LNHDA, CDR2 SQIVND (reference sequence). CDR3: CASKGGPVTEAFF. The CDR3 DNA sequence: TGTGCCAGTAAGGGGGGGCCGGTCACTGAAGCTTTCTTT.

This chain connects TRBV7-2 to TRBJ2-7; D is possibly TRBD2 (7 bases). Germline V gives CDR1 SGHTA, CDR2 FQGNSA. The V end lost 5 bases, the J end lost 0 bases, and 14 bases lay between the germline ends. CDR3 length equals 15 residues. CDR3 residues: CASSAGAVGSYEQYF. As DNA, the CDR3 is TGTGCCAGCAGCGCGGGGGCAGTGGGCTCCTACGAGCAGTACTTC.

The chain joins TRBV11-3 to TRBJ2-3; 9 nucleotides agree with TRBD1. Germline CDR1 and CDR2: SGHNT and YENEEA. The CDR3 consists of 15 residues. The junction had 8 bases not matched to a gene; V was cut back by 5 bases and J by 5 bases. In DNA, the CDR3 is TGTGCCAGCAGCCTTAGGGGACAGGGAAAAGATACGCAGTATTTT. This encodes CASSLRGQGKDTQYF.

This rearrangement joins TRBV5-1 to TRBJ2-7; 7 nucleotides line up with TRBD1. This CDR3 comprises 15 residues. CDR1 SGHRS and CDR2 YFSETQ come from the germline V gene. V was pared by 4 bases and J by 4 bases, with 11 bases of the junction left unmatched. The CDR3 DNA follows: TGCGCCAGCAGCCCTTCCGACGGGACAGCGTACGAGCAGTACTTC. It is translated as CASSPSDGTAYEQYF.

The chain joins TRBV11-1 to TRBJ2-7, with D possibly matching TRBD1 (6 bases). There are 16 residues in the CDR3. Germline loops: CDR1 SGHAT, CDR2 FQDESV (reference sequence). V dropped 5 bases and J dropped 0 bases, with 17 bases sitting between them. The CDR3 DNA sequence: TGTGCCAGCAGCGTGGGTTCACAGGGATTCTCCTACGAGCAGTACTTC. It is translated as CASSVGSQGFSYEQYF. Full variable domain (missing parts from reference TRBV11-1 and TRBJ2-7): EAEVAQSPRYKITEKSQAVAFWCDPISGHATLYWYRQILGQGPELLVQFQDESVVDDSQLPKDRFSAERLKGVDSTLKIQPAELGDSAMYLCASSVGSQGFSYEQYFGPGTRLTVT.

V and J are TRBV2 and TRBJ2-7, with 8 bases identical to TRBD2. This CDR3 comprises 14 residues. The germline CDR1 and CDR2 sequences are SNHLY and FYNNEI. V was clipped by 4 bases and J by 3 bases; unmatched bases: 5. In DNA, the CDR3 is TGTGCCAGCAGTGTTGTAAGCGGGGGCTACGAGCAGTACTTC. This sequence encodes CASSVVSGGYEQYF.

The V gene is TRBV6-1, the J gene TRBJ2-7; no reliable D call. Germline CDR1 MNHNS, CDR2 SASEGT. V dropped 1 base and J dropped 0 bases, with 7 bases sitting between them. The CDR3 runs 14 residues. CDR3 region: CASSEGSLSYEQYF. The CDR3 DNA reads TGTGCCAGCAGTGAAGGCAGTCTCTCCTACGAGCAGTACTTC.

The genes are TRBV5-1 and TRBJ1-1; D may be TRBD1 (6 bases). The CDR3 consists of 14 residues. The germline CDR1 and CDR2 sequences are SGHRS and YFSETQ. Trimming stripped 3 bases from V and 4 bases from J, with 13 bases between. The CDR3: CASSSGETGTEAFF. As DNA, the CDR3 is TGCGCCAGCAGCTCAGGGGAGACGGGCACTGAAGCTTTCTTT.

The chain combines TRBV21-1 with TRBJ2-3; the D call in the table, TRBD2, was not verified against the DNA. TRBV21-1 is classified as a pseudogene. CDR3 length equals 13 residues. CDR3 amino acids: CASSRCGDHTQYF. CDR3 DNA: TGTGCCAGCAGCAGGTGCGGTGATCATACGCAGTATTTT.

This chain uses TRBV9 with TRBJ2-1; TRBD2 might be the D (5 bases). CDR3 size: 12 residues. The V end lost 4 bases, the J end lost 7 bases, and 9 bases lay between the germline ends. The germline gives CDR1 SGDLS, CDR2 YYNGEE. The CDR3 spells CASSTRANEQFF. The CDR3 DNA is TGTGCCAGCAGCACTAGGGCGAATGAGCAGTTCTTC.

V usage is TRBV19 and J usage is TRBJ2-4; possible D gene TRBD1, 5 bases. The CDR3 consists of 15 residues. Between the trimmed V and J ends, which lost 3 bases and 0 bases, there was a span of 9 bases. Germline V gene sequence: CDR1 LNHDA, CDR2 SQIVND (reference sequence). The CDR3 protein is CASSIVGLAKNIQYF. The CDR3 DNA is TGTGCCAGTAGTATCGTGGGGCTAGCCAAAAACATTCAGTACTTC.

The V gene is TRBV3-1 (or the pseudogene TRBV3-2), the J gene TRBJ1-4; weak D call: TRBD1 (6 bases). Germline values: CDR1 LGHDT, CDR2 YNNKEL (reference sequence). The CDR3 consists of 14 residues. Deletions cut 4 bases from V and 8 bases from J, with 14 bases between. Here the CDR3 reads CASSPTGLREKLFF. As DNA, the CDR3 is TGTGCCAGCAGCCCGACAGGCCTTCGGGAAAAACTGTTTTTT.

The J gene is TRBJ1-1, the V gene TRBV5-4; D is undetermined. The CDR3 totals 13 residues. The V gene lost 4 bases and the J gene lost 1 base, with 8 bases spanning the gap. Germline V gene data show CDR1 as SGHNT and CDR2 as YYREEE (reference sequence). CDR3 in DNA: TGTGCCAGCAGCCCCGGTGGGAACACTGAAGCTTTCTTT. It is translated as CASSPGGNTEAFF.

Only one count was recorded for this clone. V and J are TRBV21-1 and TRBJ2-6; the table's D gene call, TRBD2, was not cross checked with the DNA. TRBV21-1 is deemed a pseudogene. CDR3 size: 15 residues. The CDR3: CASSIEESGANVLTF. In DNA, the CDR3 is TGTGCCAGCAGCATTGAGGAGTCTGGGGCCAACGTCCTGACTTTC.

This clone has just a few counts. This chain connects TRBV27 to TRBJ1-6, with 7 bases lining up with TRBD1. J gave up 7 bases and V 2 bases, and 8 bases lay outside the gene matches. Germline V gene data show CDR1 as MNHEY and CDR2 as SMNVEV (reference sequence). The CDR3 sequence is 16 residues long. CDR3 bases: TGTGCCAGCAGTTTAAGAGGGACAGCTAACAATTCACCCCTCCACTTT. It yields the protein CASSLRGTANNSPLHF.